This TCR beta chain is drawn from a study of OX40 agonist ivuxolimab in advanced cancers. The wider study: A male proportion of approximately 83% was recorded, with mean age about 62 years and range 23 to 79. Study results and caveats: Clonal expansion by week 6 occurred in CD4+ and CD8+ blood T cells (at 0.1 to 3.0 mg/kg). Normalized expansion of T-cell clones was also low for some nonresponders.

The V gene's germline CDR1 is MDHEN and CDR2 SYDVKM. The CDR3 spans 18 residues. J gave up 3 bases and V 7 bases, and 16 bases lay outside the gene matches. Collection of blood occurred at baseline, at cycle 4 day 1, and at cycle 7 day 1. Measured with immunoSEQ multiplex PCR; TCRdb has only the in-frame clones, and not every one. The data contain under 90,000 clones, 80% to 95% of them singletons. A note on this clone: The antigen remains unidentified.

The chain is built from TRBV28 and TRBJ2-2; 8 nucleotides agree with TRBD2. The material sequenced was CD4+ or CD8+ T cells sorted from blood, taken in a trial of the OX40 agonist ivuxolimab. This sequence originates from an adult with an advanced solid tumor such as melanoma, head and neck, liver or kidney cancer. The CDR3 here is CASITGAGAGAYTGELFF. CDR3 in DNA: TGTGCCAGCATTACCGGGGCGGGAGCGGGAGCGTACACCGGGGAGCTGTTTTTT.